These T cell receptor beta chains were read from a single sample in a study of CD4 T cells in relation to SARS-CoV-2 and coronaviruses. Their antigens are not known. Data came from immunoSEQ multiplex PCR; TCRdb stores just in-frame clones and leaves some out. Among more than 15,000 clones listed, roughly 78% were seen once. The sample comprised CD4+ T cells from PBMCs, cultured in vitro. All receptors derive from a human donor in good health. Both conserved end residues are part of each CDR3. A D gene is named only where the DNA matches it firmly. Not every row has a clone size; where given, it reads once, few, many or a size class.

clone_size	v_call	j_call	d_call	cdr3_aa	cdr3_nt
NA	TRBV19	TRBJ2-7	TRBD2	CASSILLAGGYEQYF	TGTGCCAGTAGTATATTACTAGCGGGAGGCTACGAGCAGTACTTC
once	TRBV6-4	TRBJ1-2	NA	CASKASGFGYGYTF	TGTGCCAGTAAAGCTTCGGGGTTCGGCTATGGCTACACCTTC
NA	TRBV6-5	TRBJ2-2	TRBD1	CASTIGTANTGELFF	TGTGCCAGCACCATCGGGACAGCCAACACCGGGGAGCTGTTTTTT
NA	TRBV4-1	TRBJ2-5	TRBD2	CASSQPGGEGLAGRETQYF	TGCGCCAGCAGCCAACCGGGGGGGGAAGGACTAGCGGGACGAGAGACCCAGTACTTC
NA	TRBV20-1	TRBJ2-6	NA	CSASSLNSGANVLTF	TGCAGTGCTAGTTCCCTAAACTCTGGGGCCAACGTCCTGACTTTC
once	TRBV2	TRBJ2-7	TRBD2	CATSREVSYEQYF	TGTGCCACCTCCCGGGAGGTCTCCTACGAGCAGTACTTC
NA	TRBV11-2	TRBJ2-6	NA	CASSLDRSGANVLTF	TGTGCCAGCAGCTTAGACCGCTCTGGGGCCAACGTCCTGACTTTC
NA	TRBV11-3	TRBJ1-3	NA	CASSLGSGNTIYF	TGTGCCAGCAGCTTAGGCTCTGGAAACACCATATATTTT
once	TRBV30	TRBJ2-5	TRBD1	CAWSLGQGAETQYF	TGTGCCTGGAGCTTGGGACAGGGGGCAGAGACCCAGTACTTC
once	TRBV2	TRBJ2-5	NA	CAINSRETQYF	TGTGCCATAAACAGCCGTGAGACCCAGTACTTC
NA	TRBV2	TRBJ2-1	NA	CASSAHNEQFF	TGTGCCAGCAGTGCCCACAATGAGCAGTTCTTC
NA	TRBV12-5	TRBJ1-5	NA	CASGLQSPNQPQHF	TGTGCTAGTGGTTTACAGAGCCCTAATCAGCCCCAGCATTTT
NA	TRBV7-3	TRBJ2-3	NA	CASSVRRGTDTQYF	TGTGCCAGCAGCGTGCGCAGGGGCACAGATACGCAGTATTTT
NA	TRBV5-1	TRBJ2-1	NA	CASSLASETEQFF	TGCGCCAGCAGCTTGGCTTCTGAGACTGAGCAGTTCTTC
few	TRBV7-3	TRBJ2-1	NA	CASSPLRGDEQFF	TGTGCCAGCAGCCCGTTACGCGGGGATGAGCAGTTCTTC
NA	TRBV30	TRBJ1-6	NA	CAWEWDPGSASPLHF	TGTGCCTGGGAGTGGGATCCAGGGTCGGCATCACCCCTCCACTTT
once	TRBV28	TRBJ1-2	NA	CASSLTGNYGYTF	TGTGCCAGCAGTTTAACAGGGAACTATGGCTACACCTTC
NA	TRBV14	TRBJ2-1	NA	CASSQGYEQFF	TGTGCCAGCAGCCAAGGGTATGAGCAGTTCTTC
once	TRBV10-2	TRBJ1-4	NA	CASGGVGEKLFF	TGCGCCAGCGGGGGAGTCGGTGAAAAACTGTTTTTT
NA	TRBV5-1	TRBJ1-1	NA	CASSLAGRETEAFF	TGCGCCAGCAGCTTGGCAGGCAGGGAGACTGAAGCTTTCTTT
NA	TRBV5-4	TRBJ1-2	TRBD1	CASGGQGLVRGYTF	TGTGCCAGCGGGGGACAGGGGCTCGTTCGGGGCTACACCTTC
NA	TRBV6-6	TRBJ1-2	NA	CASSHDQVNYGYTF	TGTGCCAGCAGTCACGACCAGGTTAACTATGGCTACACCTTC
once	TRBV5-1	TRBJ2-3	TRBD2	CASSSGLAGGHTDTQYF	TGCGCCAGCAGCTCGGGACTAGCGGGAGGGCATACAGATACGCAGTATTTT
once	TRBV9	TRBJ2-5	TRBD2	CASSVGGSSGSVETQYF	TGTGCCAGCAGCGTAGGAGGTTCTAGCGGGTCGGTAGAGACCCAGTACTTC
NA	TRBV18	TRBJ2-7	NA	CASSPPDGTATRYF	TGTGCCAGCTCACCCCCGGACGGGACCGCCACGCGGTACTTC
NA	TRBV5-1	TRBJ2-1	NA	CASSLESSSSAITYNEQFF	TGCGCCAGCAGCTTAGAATCTTCCTCTAGCGCGATCACCTACAATGAGCAGTTCTTC
NA	TRBV24-1	TRBJ2-5	TRBD2	CATRGGSWETQYF	TGTGCCACCAGGGGCGGGAGCTGGGAGACCCAGTACTTC
NA	TRBV20-1	TRBJ1-5	TRBD1	CSATGGQPQHF	TGCAGTGCCACAGGGGGCCAGCCCCAGCATTTT
NA	TRBV15	TRBJ2-3	NA	CATSRDKETQYF	TGTGCCACCAGCAGAGATAAGGAAACGCAGTATTTT
NA	TRBV30	TRBJ2-1	TRBD2	CAWGYSGRDYNEQFF	TGTGCCTGGGGCTATAGCGGGAGGGATTACAATGAGCAGTTCTTC
NA	TRBV11-2	TRBJ2-5	NA	CASSLPDVSAQETQYF	TGTGCCAGCAGCTTGCCAGACGTGTCGGCCCAAGAGACCCAGTACTTC
NA	TRBV18	TRBJ2-1	TRBD2	CASSAGEAGESYNEQFF	TGTGCCAGCTCGGCCGGGGAGGCGGGAGAATCCTACAATGAGCAGTTCTTC
once	TRBV18	TRBJ2-5	TRBD1	CASSPPDRGGETQYF	TGTGCCAGCTCACCACCGGACAGGGGTGGAGAGACCCAGTACTTC
NA	TRBV28	TRBJ2-2	NA	CASSPATGYTGELFF	TGTGCCAGCAGTCCGGCGACAGGCTACACCGGGGAGCTGTTTTTT
NA	TRBV4-1	TRBJ2-7	TRBD1	CASSQAGQGSHEQYF	TGCGCCAGCAGCCAAGCGGGACAGGGCTCCCACGAGCAGTACTTC
NA	TRBV9	TRBJ2-3	NA	CASSVGGGISTDTQYF	TGTGCCAGCAGCGTAGGGGGGGGCATTAGCACAGATACGCAGTATTTT
NA	TRBV2	TRBJ1-3	NA	CASSSGNTIYF	TGTGCCAGCAGTAGTGGAAACACCATATATTTT
NA	TRBV7-7	TRBJ2-1	NA	CASSLMGTGSSYNEQFF	TGTGCCAGCAGCTTAATGGGTACCGGGAGCTCCTACAATGAGCAGTTCTTC
NA	TRBV9	TRBJ1-5	TRBD1	CASSVGQGFFQPQHF	TGTGCCAGCAGCGTCGGACAGGGTTTCTTCCAGCCCCAGCATTTT
NA	TRBV6-1	TRBJ2-7	NA	CASSDRSRTRYEQYF	TGTGCCAGCAGTGACCGTTCACGGACACGATACGAGCAGTACTTC
NA	TRBV18	TRBJ1-1	TRBD1	CASGQGLDTEAFF	TGTGCCAGCGGACAGGGTCTAGACACTGAAGCTTTCTTT
NA	TRBV7-2	TRBJ2-1	NA	CASSFSGYNEQFF	TGTGCCAGCAGCTTCTCTGGGTACAATGAGCAGTTCTTC
NA	TRBV18	TRBJ2-5	NA	CASSSQETQYF	TGTGCCAGCTCCTCCCAAGAGACCCAGTACTTC
NA	TRBV19	TRBJ1-4	NA	CASSMGGLEKLFF	TGTGCCAGTAGTATGGGGGGCTTGGAAAAACTGTTTTTT
NA	TRBV7-3	TRBJ2-1	TRBD2	CASSQGRAVKNEQFF	TGTGCCAGCAGCCAAGGGAGGGCCGTGAAAAATGAGCAGTTCTTC
NA	TRBV6-6	TRBJ2-5	NA	CASSYRDEKETQYF	TGTGCCAGCAGTTACAGGGACGAGAAAGAGACCCAGTACTTC
NA	TRBV7-2	TRBJ2-5	NA	CASSQRLGTQETQYF	TGTGCCAGCAGCCAAAGGCTGGGTACCCAGGAGACCCAGTACTTC
NA	TRBV5-1	TRBJ2-7	TRBD2	CASSLTSLAGGSYEQYF	TGCGCCAGCAGCTTGACCTCATTAGCGGGAGGGTCCTACGAGCAGTACTTC
NA	TRBV11-1	TRBJ2-3	NA	CASSLPTDTQYF	TGTGCCAGCAGCTTACCCACAGATACGCAGTATTTT
NA	TRBV6-6	TRBJ2-3	TRBD2	CASSYGLAGVDTQYF	TGTGCCAGCAGTTACGGGCTAGCGGGAGTAGATACGCAGTATTTT